A single sample is the source of the 6 T cell receptor beta chains below, sequenced in a study of preoperative IRX-2 immunotherapy in early breast cancer. Treatment defined: preoperative locoregional IRX-2 cytokine immunotherapy. Sequenced by immunoSEQ multiplex PCR; TCRdb stores in-frame clones only, minus some. The sample contains some 32,000 clones, around 86% of which appear only once. The sample here was lymph node tissue, taken from a patient treated with IRX-2 immunotherapy. These receptors all stem from a human donor with breast cancer.

The V call is TRBV29-1, the J call TRBJ2-7; the D gene is possibly TRBD1 (7 bases). Trimming left V 3 bases short and J 2 bases short, with 11 bases between. Per the germline V gene, CDR1 is SQVTM and CDR2 is ANQGSEA. The CDR3 is made up of 13 amino acids. CDR3 protein: CSVEGRGAYEQYF. In nucleotides, the CDR3 is TGCAGCGTTGAGGGCAGGGGGGCCTACGAGCAGTACTTC.

J is TRBJ2-2 and V is TRBV6-8; D might be TRBD1 (6 bases). This CDR3 comprises 14 residues. V lost 6 bases and J lost 1, with 9 bases in between. The V gene's germline CDR1 is MNHGY and CDR2 SAAAGT. CDR3 loop: CASRKQGNTGELFF. In nucleotides, the CDR3 is TGTGCCAGCAGAAAACAGGGGAACACCGGGGAGCTGTTTTTT.

This chain joins TRBV19 and TRBJ1-5; D is ambiguous. This CDR3 has 15 residues. Germline-derived CDR1 and CDR2 are LNHDA and SQIVND (reference sequence). Trimming left V 7 bases short and J 0 bases short, with 13 bases between. The CDR3 sequence is CASKTGVSSNQPQHF. CDR3 DNA sequence: TGTGCCAGTAAAACCGGGGTGAGTAGCAATCAGCCCCAGCATTTT.

This clone was observed a single time. The chain has TRBV10-1 and TRBJ2-1, with D perhaps TRBD2 (6 bases). The CDR3 length is 15 residues. V was cut by 5 bases and J by 3 bases, with 14 bases left in between. CDR1 and CDR2 (germline): WNHNN, SYGVQD (reference sequence). The CDR3 loop reads CASSHGTFGYNEQFF. The CDR3 DNA reads TGCGCCAGCAGTCACGGGACTTTCGGCTACAATGAGCAGTTCTTC.

The DNA of the CDR3 is TGTGCCAGCAGCCCCCCCAGGGCCTCTGGGGCCAACGTCCTGACTTTC. It is translated as CASSPPRASGANVLTF. V and J are TRBV11-3 and TRBJ2-6; D is possibly TRBD1 (5 bases). V lost 5 bases, J lost 0 bases, and 11 bases lay in between. CDR3 length: 16 amino acids. CDR1 is SGHNT, CDR2 YENEEA, per germline.

This sequence joins TRBV14 and TRBJ1-3, with TRBD1 identical over 7 bases. In germline, CDR1 is SGHDN, CDR2 FVKESK. The CDR3 spans 14 residues. The V segment lost 8 bases and the J segment 0 bases; nucleotides outside the gene matches: 4. The CDR3 sequence is CASETGFSGNTIYF. Written as DNA, the CDR3 is TGTGCCAGCGAGACAGGGTTCTCTGGAAACACCATATATTTT.